This T cell receptor beta chain stems from a study of breast tumors, draining lymph nodes, adjacent tissues. A word on this clonotype: Its antigen is undetermined.

TCRdb fed the multiplex PCR reads into MiXCR, producing one record per CDR3 protein. In the table there are 200,000 to 250,000 distinct CDR3 sequences, under 40% of which are singletons. Samples came from axillary lymph nodes draining the breast cancer. Study-wide results and limits: Luminal-like breast cancer showed significantly greater tumor-nontumor repertoire similarity than basal-like breast cancer did. Data only fit, rather than demonstrated, lymph node origin of most tumor T cells. Compared with lymph nodes, tumors were less diverse; compared with nontumor tissue, more.

This receptor was obtained from a female donor with breast cancer. Some clones in this sample may be carry-over from other donors' samples. Sequences were obtained from axillary lymph node tissue.

The CDR3 coding sequence is TGCGCCAGCAGCCTTCGACAGGACATCTATGGCTACACCTTC. Amino acid sequence: CASSLRQDIYGYTF. The chain employs TRBV5-1 and TRBJ1-2, with D perhaps matching TRBD1 (6 bases). V lost 4 bases and J 4 bases, leaving 14 bases between the germline ends. Germline lookup yields CDR1 SGHRS and CDR2 YFSETQ. The CDR3 has 14 amino acids.